This T cell receptor beta chain was sequenced for a study of PD-L1 blockade in urothelial cancer. About the study: Males with urothelial cancer arising in the bladder constituted most of the roughly 30 patients. Analyzed time points were 3 weeks (second dose) and 6 weeks after therapy began. Peripheral blood specimens exhibited a median yield of about 140,000 T cells.

The CDR3 sequence is 13 residues long. The germline V gene encodes CDR1 MNHNS and CDR2 SASEGT. The ends were cut back, 0 bases at V and 4 bases at J, with 7 bases in the middle. As to time point: pretreatment peripheral blood. Sample contribution per patient ranged from 1 to 8, covering pretreatment and on-treatment. Clones were sequenced by immunoSEQ multiplex PCR, and TCRdb holds only the in-frame ones, with some missing. The repertoire holds 95,000 or so clones, with 80% to 90% as singletons. The chain has TRBV6-1 and TRBJ2-7; D is unclear. The source was PBMCs, collected around atezolizumab (anti-PD-L1) treatment. The clonotype originates from a man in his fifties or sixties with urothelial cancer. The CDR3 is CASSEAEEYEQYF. The CDR3 nucleotides are TGTGCCAGCAGTGAAGCTGAGGAATACGAGCAGTACTTC.